This T cell receptor (beta chain) was obtained from a study of cytomegalovirus exposure and HLA in healthy donors. Turning to this clone: What it recognizes is unknown.

Study-level findings and limits: DRB1 showed the most TCR associations and HLA-C the fewest in a later analysis, as rates varied by HLA locus.

Germline V gene lookup returns CDR1 GTSNPN and CDR2 SVGIG (reference sequence). The length of the CDR3 is 15 residues. V lost 4 bases, J lost 4 bases, and 5 bases stayed unmatched. Amplification used 60 Vbeta primers and 13 Jbeta primers. This table comes from immunoSEQ multiplex PCR, and its TCRdb copy is limited to in-frame clones, with some not included. The data show roughly 200,000 clones, over 75% seen once. Healthy bone marrow donors made up the donors. Material: PBMCs. The rearrangement uses TRBV30 and TRBJ2-3; 13 bases line up with TRBD2. The sequence was obtained from a woman aged 50 to 60 in good health and CMV-seronegative. The CDR3 sequence is CAWIRLAGGADTQYF. In DNA, the CDR3 is TGTGCCTGGATCAGACTAGCGGGAGGTGCAGATACGCAGTATTTT.